This T cell receptor beta chain emerged from a study of radiation and T cells in renal cell carcinoma (dated by TCRdb to about 2020). A note on the overall study: A total of around 50 samples underwent TCR beta sequencing, made up of 25 or so tumors and roughly 27 peripheral blood samples. The final blood draw took place at 4 weeks after radiation, the same time as nephrectomy. A total of roughly 4 million unique CDR3 nucleotide sequences, encoding 2.5 million to 3 million unique CDR3 amino acid sequences, were found across all 50 or so samples. General conclusions and limits of the study: Top tumor clonotypes rose in blood from baseline to 2 weeks post-radiation, then contracted by 4 weeks, suggesting transient expansion of tumor-resident clones. The single-armed trial design could not address effects of radiation dose or scheduling on the TCR repertoire. Blood repertoire dynamics were not followed beyond 4 weeks after treatment. No pretreatment tumor biopsies were available, so the baseline intratumoral presence of clonotypes could not be determined.

TCR beta libraries were generated from genomic DNA with the immunoSEQ kit, following the manufacturer's recommendations. Library preparation used a first multiplex PCR with proprietary primers, then a second PCR adding unique barcodes, with bead cleanups after each round. Each sample batch included a kit-provided positive control reaction and a negative control reaction. The final libraries underwent checking on an Agilent 4200 TapeStation D1000 ScreenTape, volumetric pooling, and quantification by qPCR. Sequencing ran on an Illumina NextSeq500 with a MidOutput 150-cycle cartridge, using 156 Read1 and 15 Index1 cycles with kit custom primers. The pooled library was loaded at 0.9 to 1 pM with a roughly 20% PhiX control spike-in. On the authors' methods: Vendor-processed data were analyzed in R, with a clonotype defined as all T cells sharing the same CDR3 nucleotide sequence. In the clone abundance analyses, frequencies in each sample were normalized to that sample's 10,000 most abundant clones. Public T cell clones, which averaged fewer than five per sample, were removed prior to analysis. Tumor-enriched clonotypes and baseline blood-enriched clonotypes were defined as those with an abundance difference of at least 32-fold between compartments. A beta-binomial differential abundance model was used to identify clonotypes that expanded or contracted between blood time points. The Baroni-Urbani and Buser coefficient was used to measure tumor-blood repertoire similarity, and groups were compared with two-tailed Wilcoxon tests in R. TCRdb limited this immuneACCESS table to in-frame rearrangements with V and J called. A share of clones is missing; checked studies link under half to unresolved V genes, and the rest is unexplained. The V and J calls and the clone size are those of that table, but D and trimming were determined from the DNA. Recorded for this sample are roughly 90,000 clones; 70% to 90% of them occurred a single time. Roughly a tenth of the sample is in the top ten clones.

The CDR3 runs 15 amino acids, cysteine and phenylalanine included. Solely the CDR3 DNA is kept, with 45 bases framed from the first base. V gives up 2 bases and J gives up 0 bases, and the segment between their germline ends measures 9 bases. CDR1 SGHRS and CDR2 YFSETQ are derived from the germline V gene. The time point label for this specimen denotes: blood 4 weeks post-SBRT, at nephrectomy. Taken with the paper, the label for treatment or condition translates to: 15 Gy SBRT to primary tumor, nephrectomy 4 weeks later. Samples came from a clinical trial, in which primary renal cell carcinomas received 15 Gy stereotactic body radiation therapy followed by nephrectomy 4 weeks later. Serial peripheral blood from radiation-treated patients was sampled at baseline, 2 weeks and 4 weeks after SBRT to track tumor-enriched clonotypes. All patients had renal cell carcinoma with clear cell pathology. Genomic DNA for TCR sequencing was prepared using the QIAamp DNA Blood Mini Kit (Qiagen). The analyses included only samples that passed all quality control checks.

About this clone itself: Its recognized antigen is unknown. No much larger clone is present one base from it, and per-base qualities are unavailable.

The rearranged segments are TRBV5-1 and TRBJ2-1; the D gene is possibly TRBD1, with 6 bases matching. Sequenced material: blood, taken from a patient whose treatment included radiotherapy and nephrectomy. The source is a man aged 45-65 years with renal cell carcinoma. In nucleotide form, the sequence is TGCGCCAGCAGCTTAGGGGACATCTCCTACAATGAGCAGTTCTTC. Its product reads: CASSLGDISYNEQFF.